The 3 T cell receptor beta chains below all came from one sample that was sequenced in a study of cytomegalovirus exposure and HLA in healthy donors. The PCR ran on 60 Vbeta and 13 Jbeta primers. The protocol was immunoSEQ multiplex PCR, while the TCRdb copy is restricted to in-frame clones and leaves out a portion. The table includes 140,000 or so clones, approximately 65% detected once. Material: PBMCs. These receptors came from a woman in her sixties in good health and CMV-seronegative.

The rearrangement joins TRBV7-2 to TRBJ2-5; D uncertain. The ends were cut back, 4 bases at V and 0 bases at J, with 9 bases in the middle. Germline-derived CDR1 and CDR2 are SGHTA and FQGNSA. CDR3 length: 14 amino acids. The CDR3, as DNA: TGTGCCAGCAGCTCCCACGGAGACCAAGAGACCCAGTACTTC. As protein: CASSSHGDQETQYF.

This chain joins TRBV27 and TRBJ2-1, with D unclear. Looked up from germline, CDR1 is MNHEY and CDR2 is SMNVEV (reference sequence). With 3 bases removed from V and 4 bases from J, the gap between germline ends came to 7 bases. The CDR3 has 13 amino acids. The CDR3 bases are TGTGCCAGCAGTTTCTTAGATTACAATGAGCAGTTCTTC. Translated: CASSFLDYNEQFF.

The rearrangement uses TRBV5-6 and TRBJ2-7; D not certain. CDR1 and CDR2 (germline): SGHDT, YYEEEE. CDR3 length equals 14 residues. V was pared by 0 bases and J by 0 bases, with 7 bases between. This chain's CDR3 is CASSLGLSSYEQYF. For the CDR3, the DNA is TGTGCCAGCAGCTTGGGACTGAGCTCCTACGAGCAGTACTTC.